The clone carrying this T cell receptor beta chain was counted between two and nine times. Its antigen is unidentified. Blood libraries mostly used approximately 450 ng genomic DNA, six replicates each. The table came from immunoSEQ multiplex PCR; TCRdb's copy has only in-frame clones and leaves some out. The sample carries around 14,000 clones, roughly 74% recorded once. These data belong to a study of neoadjuvant anti-PD-1 for oral cavity cancer. Findings and limits, study-wide: Higher pretreatment blood Treg/Th17 ratios correlated with higher pretreatment blood and lower post-treatment tumor TCRbeta clonality.

Germline CDR1 WNHNN, CDR2 SYGVQD (reference sequence). The CDR3 consists of 15 residues. V shed 4 bases and J 5 bases; nucleotides not matched to a gene: 10. Described time point: after neoadjuvant nivolumab, at surgical resection. The patients had HPV-negative, locally advanced oral cavity squamous cell carcinoma. The clonotype was recovered from a person aged 35-80 years with oral cavity squamous cell carcinoma. This specimen was PBMCs, taken after nivolumab (anti-PD-1) treatment. The V call is TRBV10-1, the J call TRBJ2-7, with 8 bases that match TRBD1. As DNA, the CDR3 is TGCGCCAGCAGTGGGACAGGGACATCACCTAACGAGCAGTACTTC. Translated, it gives CASSGTGTSPNEQYF.